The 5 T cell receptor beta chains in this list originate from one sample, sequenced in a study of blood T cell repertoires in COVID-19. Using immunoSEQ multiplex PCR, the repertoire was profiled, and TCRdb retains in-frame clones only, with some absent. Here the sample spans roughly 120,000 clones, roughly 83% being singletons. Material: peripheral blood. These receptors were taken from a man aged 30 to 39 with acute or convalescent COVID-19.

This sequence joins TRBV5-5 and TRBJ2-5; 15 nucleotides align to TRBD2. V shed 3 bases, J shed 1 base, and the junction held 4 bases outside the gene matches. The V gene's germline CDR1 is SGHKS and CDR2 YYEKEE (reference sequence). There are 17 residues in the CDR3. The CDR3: CASSWGLAGGFQETQYF. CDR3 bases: TGTGCCAGCAGCTGGGGACTAGCGGGGGGTTTCCAAGAGACCCAGTACTTC.

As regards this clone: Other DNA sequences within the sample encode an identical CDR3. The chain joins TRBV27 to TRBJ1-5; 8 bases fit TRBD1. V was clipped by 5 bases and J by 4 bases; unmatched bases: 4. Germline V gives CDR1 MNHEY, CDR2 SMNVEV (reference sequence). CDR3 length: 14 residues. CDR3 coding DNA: TGTGCCAGCAGTCTTCGACAGGGGAATCAGCCCCAGCATTTT. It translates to CASSLRQGNQPQHF.

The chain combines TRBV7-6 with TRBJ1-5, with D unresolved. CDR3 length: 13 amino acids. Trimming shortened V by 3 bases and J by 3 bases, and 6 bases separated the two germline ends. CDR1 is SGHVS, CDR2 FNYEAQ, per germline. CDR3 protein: CASSFSDNQPQHF. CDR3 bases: TGTGCCAGCAGCTTTTCAGACAATCAGCCCCAGCATTTT.

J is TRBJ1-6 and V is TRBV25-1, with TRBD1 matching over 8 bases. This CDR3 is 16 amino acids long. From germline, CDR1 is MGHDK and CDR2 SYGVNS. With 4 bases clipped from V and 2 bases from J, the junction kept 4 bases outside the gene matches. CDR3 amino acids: CASSAQGAPYNSPLHF. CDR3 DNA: TGTGCCAGCAGTGCTCAGGGGGCCCCCTATAATTCACCCCTCCACTTT. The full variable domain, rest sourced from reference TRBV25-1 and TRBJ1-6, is EADIYQTPRYLVIGTGKKITLECSQTMGHDKMYWYQQDPGMELHLIHYSYGVNSTEKGDLSSESTVSRIRTEHFPLTLESARPSHTSQYLCASSAQGAPYNSPLHFGNGTRLTVT.

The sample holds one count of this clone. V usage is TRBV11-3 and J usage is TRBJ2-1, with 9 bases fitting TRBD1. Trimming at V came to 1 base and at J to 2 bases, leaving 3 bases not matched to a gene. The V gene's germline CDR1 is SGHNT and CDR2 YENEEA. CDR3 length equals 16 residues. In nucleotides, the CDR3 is TGTGCCAGCAGCTTAGGAGGGACAGGGACCTACAATGAGCAGTTCTTC. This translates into CASSLGGTGTYNEQFF.